The 6 T cell receptor beta chains below all came from one sample that was sequenced in a study of Tregs in tolerant kidney transplant recipients. Assay: immunoSEQ multiplex PCR; the TCRdb copy retains only in-frame clones and omits some. The record lists roughly 48,000 clones, of which the ten most abundant hold roughly 0.89%. The starting material was CD4+ T cells from blood, obtained before the transplant. These receptors all come from a human donor who received a combined kidney and bone marrow transplant.

The CDR3 bases that were read are TGTGCCAGTGCCCCCGGGACAGGGCTAACCGGGGAG. This sequence encodes CASAPGTGLTGE. The whole CDR3 protein reads CASAPGTGLTGELFF. The chain uses TRBV19 and TRBJ2-2, with 9 bases matching TRBD1. The read halts 3 residues ahead of the CDR3 end, with the missing end drawn from the germline J gene. Germline V gene lookup returns CDR1 LNHDA and CDR2 SQIVND (reference sequence). The CDR3 has 15 amino acids. V lost 8 bases to trimming and J lost 5 bases; unmatched junction nucleotides: 9.

To note about this clone: The read falls 3 residues short of the CDR3 end, and the missing part is taken from the germline J gene. The chain couples TRBV29-1 to TRBJ2-2; 7 nucleotides agree with TRBD1. The CDR3 sequence is 14 residues long. J was trimmed by 4 bases and V by 7 bases; bases with no gene match: 9. Germline V gives CDR1 SQVTM, CDR2 ANQGSEA. The CDR3 loop is CSGRDRESTGELFF. The DNA read from the CDR3 is TGCAGCGGGAGAGACAGGGAGTCCACCGGGGAG.

As regards this clone: The read terminates 3 residues before the CDR3 end, so the remaining end is supplied by the germline J gene. V usage is TRBV20-1 and J usage is TRBJ1-4; D is perhaps TRBD1 (5 bases). Germline-derived CDR1 and CDR2 are DFQATT and SNEGSKA (reference sequence). The CDR3 is 14 residues long. Trimming took 0 bases from V and 5 from J, leaving 10 bases between them. Incomplete CDR3 DNA: TGCAGTGCTAGAGATTGGGAGGGGAATGAAAAA. Its protein is CSARDWEGNEK. The whole CDR3 protein is CSARDWEGNEKLFF.

On this clone itself: The read ends 3 residues before the CDR3 terminus; that terminus is restored from the germline J gene. The V and J genes are TRBV13 and TRBJ2-7, with TRBD2 matching 7 bases. This CDR3 is built from 15 residues. V lost 4 bases, J lost 2 bases, and 8 bases stayed unmatched. Germline V lookup: CDR1 PRHDT, CDR2 FYEKMQ (reference sequence). Here the CDR3 reads CASSSPPGLPYEQYF. The part of the CDR3 DNA that was read is TGTGCCAGCAGCTCTCCTCCGGGACTACCCTACGAG.

As concerns this clone: The CDR3 end lies 3 residues beyond the end of the read and is filled in from the germline J gene. The chain has TRBV4-2 and TRBJ2-3; TRBD2 agrees at 8 bases. This CDR3 is built from 14 residues. Germline CDR1 reads LGHNA; CDR2 reads YNFKEQ. The junction had 4 bases not matched to a gene; V was cut back by 8 bases and J by 0 bases. The sequenced CDR3 bases are TGTGCCAGCTCGTCTAGCGGGAGCACAGATACG. Its translation: CASSSSGSTDT. The entire CDR3 is CASSSSGSTDTQYF.

A remark on this clone: The read ends 3 residues shy of where the CDR3 ends; the end is completed using the germline J gene. The rearrangement joins TRBV7-2 to TRBJ2-1; TRBD2 aligns across 9 bases. Per germline, CDR1 SGHTA and CDR2 FQGNSA. V lost 5 bases, J lost 4 bases, and 6 bases stayed unmatched. This CDR3 is 15 amino acids long. CDR3 protein: CASSDSGSQYNEQFF. The covered CDR3 bases are TGTGCCAGCAGCGATAGCGGGAGTCAATACAATGAG.